What follows are 29 T cell receptor beta chains derived from one specimen sequenced in a study of blood T cell repertoires in COVID-19. The protocol was immunoSEQ multiplex PCR, while the TCRdb copy is restricted to in-frame clones and leaves out a portion. The sample holds some 230,000 clones; around 83% are singletons and the top ten take roughly a tenth. The sequencing input was peripheral blood. All receptors come from a woman aged 45 to 65 with COVID-19, enrolled during active disease.

This rearrangement joins TRBV6-5 to TRBJ1-1; D is possibly TRBD1 (5 bases). Deletions cut 4 bases from V and 7 bases from J, with 13 bases between. The CDR3 runs 13 residues. CDR1 is MNHEY and CDR2 is SVGAGI in the germline V gene. CDR3 coding DNA: TGTGCCAGCAGTTCCACAGGTGCCGGTGAAGCTTTCTTT. Encoded protein: CASSSTGAGEAFF.

The V and J genes are TRBV7-7 and TRBJ2-5; weak D call: TRBD2 (6 bases). Trimming took 4 bases from V and 9 from J, leaving 15 bases between them. This CDR3 spans 13 amino acids. Germline V gives CDR1 SSHAT, CDR2 FNYEAQ (reference sequence). CDR3 coding DNA: TGTGCCAGCAGCTCGACCTTCTCGGGGGCCCAGTACTTC. Its protein product is CASSSTFSGAQYF.

The chain joins TRBV2 to TRBJ2-3; TRBD2 agrees at 9 bases. CDR3 length: 15 amino acids. CDR1 and CDR2 from the germline V gene are SNHLY and FYNNEI. Losses at the gene ends were 10 bases for V and 0 bases for J; bases not matched to a gene: 8. The CDR3 reads CATYLAGRSTDTQYF. The CDR3 DNA follows: TGTGCCACCTATCTAGCGGGGAGGAGCACAGATACGCAGTATTTT.

The chain links TRBV15 to TRBJ2-5; 9 bases align to TRBD2. Germline V lookup: CDR1 LNHNV, CDR2 YYDKDF (reference sequence). V lost 6 bases and J lost 1; bases outside the gene matches: 9. The CDR3 length is 16 residues. The CDR3: CATRAGGISPQETQYF. In nucleotides, the CDR3 is TGTGCCACCAGGGCGGGGGGGATATCACCCCAAGAGACCCAGTACTTC.

There are a few counts of this clone. This sequence joins TRBV5-1 and TRBJ1-3; possible D gene TRBD1, 5 bases. Germline values: CDR1 SGHRS, CDR2 YFSETQ. V lost 4 bases, J lost 0 bases, and 20 bases lay in between. There are 18 residues in the CDR3. CDR3 sequence (DNA): TGCGCCAGCAGCCGCCGGGACTCCCCGACCTTCTCTGGAAACACCATATATTTT. Encoded protein: CASSRRDSPTFSGNTIYF.

The chain combines TRBV5-1 with TRBJ1-5, with unresolved D. The CDR3 spans 13 residues. Trimming pared 5 bases from V and 0 bases from J, leaving 6 bases between. The germline CDR1 and CDR2 sequences are SGHRS and YFSETQ. The CDR3 DNA sequence: TGCGCCAGCAGGCTCAGTAGCAATCAGCCCCAGCATTTT. This encodes CASRLSSNQPQHF.

The chain joins TRBV7-2 to TRBJ2-1, with TRBD2 matching over 7 bases. CDR1 is SGHTA and CDR2 is FQGNSA in the germline V gene. J lost 8 bases, V lost 1 base, and 8 bases had no gene match. This CDR3 is 15 amino acids long. CDR3 sequence (DNA): TGTGCCAGCAGCTTAGAGCGGGGTTATTCCCATGAGCAGTTCTTC. It encodes CASSLERGYSHEQFF.

J is TRBJ2-7 and V is TRBV27; perhaps TRBD1 as D (5 bases). CDR3 length: 18 residues. The germline V gene has CDR1 MNHEY and CDR2 SMNVEV (reference sequence). Between the trimmed V and J ends, which lost 6 bases and 2 bases, there was a span of 26 bases. The CDR3 DNA sequence: TGTGCCAGCAGCAATACGGCCCAGGGCTATCAAGGGACCTACGAGCAGTACTTC. It specifies CASSNTAQGYQGTYEQYF.

The gene calls are TRBV10-3 and TRBJ1-3, with D unresolved. V was clipped by 1 base and J by 0 bases, with 10 bases between them. There are 16 residues in the CDR3. Germline V gives CDR1 ENHRY, CDR2 SYGVKD. The CDR3 region has the DNA TGTGCCATCAGTGAGTTCTTGGCCAGCTCTGGAAACACCATATATTTT. It yields the protein CAISEFLASSGNTIYF.

In this sample, this clone turned up once. The chain is built from TRBV4-1 and TRBJ2-3; 9 bases are shared with TRBD1. The V gene's germline CDR1 is MGHRA and CDR2 YSYEKL. Trimming cost V 0 bases and J 7 bases; bases outside gene matches: 5. The CDR3 covers 15 residues. This chain's CDR3 is CASSQEQGALYTQYF. CDR3 coding DNA: TGCGCCAGCAGCCAAGAACAGGGGGCTCTATATACGCAGTATTTT.

The genes are TRBV28 and TRBJ1-2; D is unclear. CDR3 size: 13 residues. Trimming removed 3 bases at V and 0 bases at J, with 5 bases between. CDR1 and CDR2 (germline): MDHEN, SYDVKM. Written as DNA, the CDR3 is TGTGCCAGCAGTTTTGGCCCTAACTATGGCTACACCTTC. It encodes CASSFGPNYGYTF.

The chain recombines TRBV4-3 with TRBJ1-2; no reliable D call. The V gene lost 0 bases and the J gene lost 5 bases, with 13 bases spanning the gap. Germline V gives CDR1 LGHNA, CDR2 YSLEER. The CDR3 runs 15 residues. DNA for the CDR3: TGCGCCAGCAGCCAAGAGAGTGGGAGATCATATGGCTACACCTTC. The encoded protein is CASSQESGRSYGYTF.

A few counts support this clone. V and J are TRBV6-2 or TRBV6-3 and TRBJ1-5, with D maybe TRBD1 (5 bases). The V end lost 2 bases, the J end lost 4 bases, and 12 bases lay between the germline ends. The CDR3 extends over 15 amino acids. From germline, CDR1 is MNHEY and CDR2 SVGEGT. Here the CDR3 DNA reads TGTGCCAGCAGTTACAAATGGGCAGGGAATCAGCCCCAGCATTTT. Its protein is CASSYKWAGNQPQHF.

CDR3 amino acids: CASSQDQNGRDVSGELFF. The DNA for the CDR3 is TGTGCCAGCAGCCAAGATCAAAACGGCAGGGATGTTAGCGGGGAGCTGTTTTTT. The gene calls are TRBV3-1 (or the pseudogene TRBV3-2) and TRBJ2-2, with D possibly TRBD1 on 5 matching bases. Germline V CDR1 and CDR2: LGHDT, YNNKEL (reference sequence). The CDR3 sequence is 18 residues long. V dropped 0 bases and J dropped 7 bases, with 21 bases sitting between them.

The chain joins TRBV5-1 to TRBJ1-6, with D hard to call. V dropped 1 base and J dropped 6 bases, with 8 bases sitting between them. The CDR3 sequence is 14 residues long. From germline, CDR1 is SGHRS and CDR2 YFSETQ. In DNA, the CDR3 is TGCGCCAGCAGCTTGAGTCAGGTTAATTCACCCCTCCACTTT. Amino acids: CASSLSQVNSPLHF. The full variable domain, with the rest looked up from reference TRBV5-1 and TRBJ1-6, is KAGVTQTPRYLIKTRGQQVTLSCSPISGHRSVSWYQQTPGQGLQFLFEYFSETQRNKGNFPGRFSGRQFSNSRSEMNVSTLELGDSALYLCASSLSQVNSPLHFGNGTRLTVT.

The V call is TRBV12-5, the J call TRBJ2-7; TRBD2 aligns across 10 bases. This CDR3 region has 15 residues. J was trimmed by 0 bases and V by 6 bases; bases with no gene match: 5. The germline V gene encodes CDR1 LGHNT and CDR2 FRNRAP. CDR3 loop: CASGLSSGSSYEQYF. CDR3 sequence (DNA): TGTGCTAGTGGCCTGTCTAGCGGGAGCTCCTACGAGCAGTACTTC.

The chain recombines TRBV6-5 with TRBJ2-7; the match to TRBD1 covers 9 bases. The CDR3 has 12 amino acids. V lost 8 bases, J lost 6 bases, and 5 bases stayed unmatched. CDR1 MNHEY and CDR2 SVGAGI come from the germline V gene. CDR3 DNA: TGTGCCAGCGGGGGACAGGGTCCCGAGCAGTACGTC. Protein: CASGGQGPEQYV.

The CDR3 DNA reads as TGTGCCAGCAGCTTAGCAGGGGTCTCCTACGAGCAGTACTTC. Translation gives CASSLAGVSYEQYF. This chain connects TRBV7-9 to TRBJ2-7; D is possibly TRBD1 (5 bases). In germline, CDR1 is SEHNR, CDR2 FQNEAQ (reference sequence). The V and J ends lost 0 bases and 0 bases respectively, with 6 bases between them. CDR3 length: 14 amino acids.

The chain employs TRBV15 and TRBJ2-1; the D gene is possibly TRBD2 (5 bases). The CDR3 sequence is 15 residues long. Germline V gives CDR1 LNHNV, CDR2 YYDKDF (reference sequence). V lost 0 bases, J lost 7 bases, and 13 bases lay in between. The CDR3 coding sequence is TGTGCCACCAGCAGAGAGCCGCGACTATGGAATGAGCAGTTCTTC. It specifies CATSREPRLWNEQFF. The entire variable domain, with the rest obtained from reference TRBV15 and TRBJ2-1, is as follows: DAMVIQNPRYQVTQFGKPVTLSCSQTLNHNVMYWYQQKSSQAPKLLFHYYDKDFNNEADTPDNFQSRRPNTSFCFLDIRSPGLGDTAMYLCATSREPRLWNEQFFGPGTRLTVL.

CDR3 sequence: CASSYSRAGPPPLHF. The CDR3 DNA is TGTGCCAGCAGTTACTCTAGGGCGGGGCCACCACCCCTCCACTTT. This rearrangement joins TRBV6-5 to TRBJ1-6; possibly TRBD1 for D (5 bases). The CDR3 has 15 residues. Germline CDR1 is MNHEY and CDR2 is SVGAGI. With 0 bases removed from V and 11 bases from J, the gap between germline ends came to 14 bases.

The chain is built from TRBV12-5 and TRBJ2-3; tentatively, D is TRBD1 (6 bases). With 3 bases removed from V and 0 bases from J, the gap between germline ends came to 13 bases. This CDR3 has 16 residues. Germline CDR1 is LGHNT and CDR2 is FRNRAP. CDR3 sequence reads: CASGFGTKGSTDTQYF. The CDR3 region has the DNA TGTGCTAGTGGTTTCGGGACAAAAGGGAGCACAGATACGCAGTATTTT.

CDR3 loop: CASSPQLAGTYNEQFF. CDR3 bases: TGCGCCAGCAGCCCCCAACTAGCGGGGACCTACAATGAGCAGTTCTTC. The chain is built from TRBV4-3 and TRBJ2-1; TRBD2 agrees at 10 bases. Germline-derived CDR1 and CDR2 are LGHNA and YSLEER. The CDR3 covers 16 residues. With 4 bases clipped from V and 2 bases from J, the junction kept 5 bases outside the gene matches.

The chain couples TRBV27 to TRBJ2-4, with D tentatively TRBD1 (6 bases). Per the germline V gene, CDR1 is MNHEY and CDR2 is SMNVEV (reference sequence). This CDR3 comprises 21 residues. With 5 bases removed from V and 0 bases from J, the gap between germline ends came to 29 bases. CDR3 sequence: CASSPDLSREPGAGAKNIQYF. CDR3 bases: TGTGCCAGCAGTCCTGACCTATCAAGAGAACCAGGGGCTGGAGCCAAAAACATTCAGTACTTC.

The CDR3 spells CASSHPTNRAQETQYF. As DNA, the CDR3 is TGTGCCAGCAGCCACCCAACAAACAGGGCCCAAGAGACCCAGTACTTC. The J gene is TRBJ2-5, the V gene TRBV7-8; TRBD1 might be the D (6 bases). V lost 5 bases to trimming and J lost 1 base, with 17 bases between them. CDR3 size: 16 residues. CDR1 is SGHVS, CDR2 FQNEAQ, per germline.

This clone was seen only a few times. CDR3 amino acids: CASSIDLGGWDNEQFF. CDR3 coding DNA: TGTGCCAGTAGTATAGATTTGGGGGGTTGGGACAATGAGCAGTTCTTC. The V call is TRBV19, the J call TRBJ2-1; possibly TRBD2 for D (6 bases). The V end was cut by 0 bases, the J end by 5 bases, with 14 bases between. The germline gives CDR1 LNHDA, CDR2 SQIVND (reference sequence). The CDR3 is 16 amino acids.

The V gene is TRBV6-5, the J gene TRBJ2-1, with D uncertain. CDR3 size: 15 residues. V lost 0 bases to trimming and J lost 3 bases, with 9 bases between them. Germline V gives CDR1 MNHEY, CDR2 SVGAGI. CDR3 in amino acids: CASSYSVTFYNEQFF. The CDR3 DNA sequence: TGTGCCAGCAGTTACTCGGTGACTTTCTACAATGAGCAGTTCTTC.

The gene calls are TRBV6-5 and TRBJ1-1, with 7 nucleotides matching TRBD1. CDR3 length: 15 residues. Germline CDR1 is MNHEY and CDR2 is SVGAGI. V was pared by 0 bases and J by 4 bases, with 5 bases of the junction left unmatched. The CDR3 DNA reads TGTGCCAGCAGTTACTCGAGCACAGGGGTCACTGAAGCTTTCTTT. It yields the protein CASSYSSTGVTEAFF.

The CDR3 DNA reads TGTGCCAGCAGTTCTCCCGGGACAGGGTATGGCTACACCTTC. Translation gives CASSSPGTGYGYTF. The chain is built from TRBV28 and TRBJ1-2; 9 bases match TRBD1. V lost 4 bases to trimming and J lost 5 bases; unmatched junction nucleotides: 5. The CDR3 has 14 residues. In germline, CDR1 is MDHEN, CDR2 SYDVKM.

The chain uses TRBV11-2 and TRBJ2-1; TRBD2 matches at 8 bases. Germline assignment: CDR1 SGHAT and CDR2 FQNNGV. With V trimmed by 10 bases and J by 3 bases, 8 bases remained unmatched. The CDR3 sequence is 14 residues long. CDR3 bases: TGTGCCACCTTTGGGGGGACTAGCTACAATGAGCAGTTCTTC. This translates into CATFGGTSYNEQFF.